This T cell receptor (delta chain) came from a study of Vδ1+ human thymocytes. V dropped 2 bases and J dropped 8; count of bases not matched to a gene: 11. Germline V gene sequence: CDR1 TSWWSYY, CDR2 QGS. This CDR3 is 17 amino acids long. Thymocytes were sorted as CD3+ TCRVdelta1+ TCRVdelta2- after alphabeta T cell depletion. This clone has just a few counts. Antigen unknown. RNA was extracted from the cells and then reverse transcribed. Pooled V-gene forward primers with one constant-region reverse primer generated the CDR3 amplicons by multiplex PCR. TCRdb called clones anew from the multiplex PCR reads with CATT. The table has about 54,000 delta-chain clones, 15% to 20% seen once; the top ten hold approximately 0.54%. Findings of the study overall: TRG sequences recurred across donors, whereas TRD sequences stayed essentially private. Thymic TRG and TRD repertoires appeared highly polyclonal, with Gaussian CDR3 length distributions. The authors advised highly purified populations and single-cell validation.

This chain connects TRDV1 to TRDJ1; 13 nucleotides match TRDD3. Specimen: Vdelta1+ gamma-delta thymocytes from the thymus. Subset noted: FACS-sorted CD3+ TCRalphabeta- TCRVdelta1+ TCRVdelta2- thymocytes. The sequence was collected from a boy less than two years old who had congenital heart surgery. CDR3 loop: CALGEFSYWGIRGKLIF. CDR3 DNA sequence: TGTGCTCTTGGGGAATTTTCGTACTGGGGGATACGTGGCAAACTCATCTTT.